These 30 T cell receptor beta chains share one sample of origin, sequenced in a study of blood T cell repertoires in COVID-19. Profiling relied on immunoSEQ multiplex PCR, and the TCRdb table lists in-frame clones only, not all of them. The sample includes about 21,000 clones, more than 85% of them seen just once. Sequencing was performed on peripheral blood. These receptors all come from a man aged 65 to 79 with acute or convalescent COVID-19.

The V call is TRBV11-2, the J call TRBJ2-7, with D tentatively TRBD1 (5 bases). CDR1 and CDR2 (germline): SGHAT, FQNNGV. V dropped 1 base and J dropped 2 bases, with 12 bases sitting between them. The CDR3 is 15 residues long. The CDR3 nucleotides read TGTGCCAGCAGCTTAGTTTCCCAGGGCGCCTACGAGCAGTACTTC. This gives the protein CASSLVSQGAYEQYF. The complete variable domain, with remaining parts taken from reference TRBV11-2 and TRBJ2-7, reads EAGVAQSPRYKIIEKRQSVAFWCNPISGHATLYWYQQILGQGPKLLIQFQNNGVVDDSQLPKDRFSAERLKGVDSTLKIQPAKLEDSAVYLCASSLVSQGAYEQYFGPGTRLTVT.

A few counts support this clone. The chain combines TRBV18 with TRBJ2-1; D might be TRBD2 (5 bases). The germline V gene encodes CDR1 KGHSH and CDR2 LQKENI. The CDR3 is 14 amino acids. Trimming took off 3 bases at V and 8 bases at J, with 14 bases between the two ends. In DNA form, the CDR3 reads TGTGCCAGCTCACCTTCTCTCGACGGGGATGAGCAGTTCTTC. It is translated as CASSPSLDGDEQFF.

V usage is TRBV5-1 and J usage is TRBJ2-1; 9 bases map to TRBD1. The ends lost 4 bases at V and 6 bases at J; junction bases unmatched: 8. Germline-derived CDR1 and CDR2 are SGHRS and YFSETQ. CDR3 length: 15 residues. CDR3 nucleotide sequence: TGCGCCAGCAGCCTCCGGGACAGGGCCCTCAATGAGCAGTTCTTC. This sequence encodes CASSLRDRALNEQFF.

The rearrangement links TRBV18 to TRBJ1-5; D remains unclear. Germline V gene lookup returns CDR1 KGHSH and CDR2 LQKENI. This CDR3 comprises 16 residues. V lost 6 bases and J lost 0, with 15 bases in between. The CDR3 here is CASSNGVGDSNQPQHF. The DNA for the CDR3 is TGTGCCAGCTCGAACGGGGTCGGGGATAGCAATCAGCCCCAGCATTTT.

This clone was seen just once. The DNA of the CDR3 is TGTGCCAGCAGCTTAGCGGGAGCCACAGATACGCAGTATTTT. Translation: CASSLAGATDTQYF. The chain uses TRBV7-3 and TRBJ2-3, with 7 nucleotides matching TRBD2. Germline CDR1 reads SGHTA; CDR2 reads FQGTGA. The CDR3 totals 14 residues. The ends lost 2 bases at V and 2 bases at J; junction bases unmatched: 1.

This clone was counted a few times. The chain is built from TRBV18 and TRBJ2-7, with 7 bases aligning to TRBD1. The CDR3 spans 16 residues. V gave up 0 bases and J gave up 3 bases; unmatched junction bases: 8. CDR1 and CDR2 (germline): KGHSH, LQKENI. The chain's CDR3 is CASSPPSTGAFYEQYF. In DNA form, the CDR3 reads TGTGCCAGCTCACCACCGTCAACAGGGGCCTTCTACGAGCAGTACTTC.

The V call is TRBV4-2, the J call TRBJ2-1; 7 bases fit TRBD2. Germline values: CDR1 LGHNA, CDR2 YNFKEQ. This CDR3 region has 17 residues. J was trimmed by 7 bases and V by 0 bases; bases with no gene match: 12. For the CDR3, the DNA is TGTGCCAGCAGCCAAGATGGGGCGGGAGAGGGGAGGAATGAGCAGTTCTTC. This translates into CASSQDGAGEGRNEQFF.

The V call is TRBV7-3, the J call TRBJ1-2, with 8 bases identical to TRBD1. The ends lost 1 base at V and 6 bases at J; junction bases unmatched: 4. Germline V lookup: CDR1 SGHTA, CDR2 FQGTGA. The CDR3 spans 14 residues. CDR3 protein: CASSLNQGAHGYTF. The CDR3, as DNA: TGTGCCAGCAGCTTAAATCAGGGGGCCCATGGCTACACCTTC. Full variable domain (rest looked up from reference TRBV7-3 and TRBJ1-2): GAGVSQTPSNKVTEKGKYVELRCDPISGHTALYWYRQSLGQGPEFLIYFQGTGAADDSGLPNDRFFAVRPEGSVSTLKIQRTERGDSAVYLCASSLNQGAHGYTFGSGTRLTVV.

This chain links TRBV11-1 with TRBJ2-7, with 8 bases identical to TRBD2. The CDR3 covers 14 residues. V trimming: 3 bases; J trimming: 4 bases; junction bases outside the gene matches: 5. Germline CDR1 and CDR2: SGHAT and FQDESV (reference sequence). In DNA form, the CDR3 reads TGTGCCAGCAGCTTTGGGACTAGAGGTTACGAGCAGTACTTC. Translated, it gives CASSFGTRGYEQYF.

The chain has TRBV6-5 and TRBJ1-2; the match to TRBD1 covers 7 bases. This CDR3 spans 15 amino acids. V dropped 5 bases and J dropped 4; count of bases not matched to a gene: 10. Germline loops: CDR1 MNHEY, CDR2 SVGAGI. Here the CDR3 reads CASSPRQGWSYGYTF. The CDR3 DNA follows: TGTGCCAGCAGTCCACGACAGGGCTGGAGCTATGGCTACACCTTC.

J is TRBJ2-7 and V is TRBV27, with 16 nucleotides matching TRBD2. The CDR3 loop spans 19 amino acids. Germline V gives CDR1 MNHEY, CDR2 SMNVEV (reference sequence). V was pared by 4 bases and J by 4 bases, with 13 bases of the junction left unmatched. The CDR3 is CASSSPAGTSGRATYEQYF. In DNA form, the CDR3 reads TGTGCCAGCAGTTCCCCGGCCGGGACTAGCGGGAGGGCCACGTACGAGCAGTACTTC.

The V gene is TRBV6-5, the J gene TRBJ2-7; 11 bases match TRBD2. Germline-derived CDR1 and CDR2 are MNHEY and SVGAGI. The V and J ends lost 9 bases and 4 bases, in that order; junction bases with no gene match: 11. CDR3 length: 15 residues. The CDR3 loop is CASSPPGLADYEQYF. In nucleotides, the CDR3 is TGTGCCAGTTCCCCTCCGGGACTAGCGGATTACGAGCAGTACTTC.

In DNA, the CDR3 is TGTGCCAGCAGCACCTTATCCACAGGGGATGAGCAGTTCTTC. Its translation: CASSTLSTGDEQFF. The chain uses TRBV9 and TRBJ2-1; 7 nucleotides match TRBD1. With 4 bases clipped from V and 8 bases from J, the junction kept 9 bases outside the gene matches. Looked up from germline, CDR1 is SGDLS and CDR2 is YYNGEE. CDR3 length equals 14 residues.

This chain links TRBV14 with TRBJ1-2, with D uncertain. The CDR3 covers 14 residues. Germline CDR1 and CDR2: SGHDN and FVKESK. Deletions cut 0 bases from V and 7 bases from J, with 12 bases between. CDR3 in amino acids: CASSQDLAIGGYTF. The CDR3 DNA reads TGTGCCAGCAGCCAAGATCTAGCTATCGGTGGCTACACCTTC.

The chain is built from TRBV10-3 and TRBJ2-7; 9 positions agree with TRBD1. Germline values: CDR1 ENHRY, CDR2 SYGVKD. This CDR3 spans 14 amino acids. V was clipped by 6 bases and J by 3 bases; unmatched bases: 6. CDR3 residues: CAIRDTTGGYEQYF. The CDR3 DNA is TGTGCCATCAGAGACACGACAGGGGGCTACGAGCAGTACTTC.

V usage is TRBV29-1 and J usage is TRBJ2-4; 7 bases align to TRBD1. The CDR3 has 11 residues. V was pared by 8 bases and J by 7 bases, with 5 bases of the junction left unmatched. Germline V gene lookup returns CDR1 SQVTM and CDR2 ANQGSEA. CDR3 coding DNA: TGCAGCATAGGGGACAGCAACATTCAGTACTTC. It codes for CSIGDSNIQYF.

The chain is built from TRBV2 and TRBJ2-7; maybe TRBD2 (5 bases). Between the trimmed V and J ends, which lost 9 bases and 6 bases, there was a span of 18 bases. Germline V lookup: CDR1 SNHLY, CDR2 FYNNEI. CDR3 size: 13 residues. The CDR3 DNA reads TGTGCCAGTTCCTCCCGAACGGGGAGCGAGCAGTACTTC. Encoded protein: CASSSRTGSEQYF.

The CDR3 sequence: CASSLASAYEDTQYF. The CDR3 DNA reads as TGTGCCAGCAGCTTAGCCAGCGCGTATGAAGATACGCAGTATTTT. V and J are TRBV7-9 and TRBJ2-3; the D is unclear. Trimming removed 0 bases at V and 5 bases at J, with 12 bases between. CDR3 length: 15 amino acids. Germline CDR1 SEHNR, CDR2 FQNEAQ (reference sequence).

DNA of the CDR3: TGTGCCAGCAGCCGATATAGCGGGAGGGGGGGGTATTTT. It specifies CASSRYSGRGGYF. The chain combines TRBV28 with TRBJ2-3; 11 positions match TRBD2. J lost 14 bases, V lost 6 bases, and 10 bases had no gene match. Germline V gene data show CDR1 as MDHEN and CDR2 as SYDVKM. CDR3 size: 13 residues.

The gene calls are TRBV19 and TRBJ2-7; 8 bases are shared with TRBD2. Germline trimming cut 9 bases from V and 0 bases from J; bases unmatched to any gene: 4. Germline V gene lookup returns CDR1 LNHDA and CDR2 SQIVND (reference sequence). This CDR3 spans 13 amino acids. The CDR3 loop is CASEGLDSYEQYF. In nucleotides, the CDR3 is TGTGCCAGCGAGGGACTAGACTCCTACGAGCAGTACTTC.

V usage is TRBV24-1 and J usage is TRBJ2-7; the match to TRBD2 covers 9 bases. V was clipped by 6 bases and J by 4 bases; unmatched bases: 3. Germline CDR1 and CDR2: KGHDR and SFDVKD. This CDR3 comprises 13 residues. In nucleotides, the CDR3 is TGTGCCACCAGTAATAGCGGGGGATACGAGCAGTACTTC. It translates to CATSNSGGYEQYF.

The rearrangement uses TRBV4-1 and TRBJ2-6; D might be TRBD1 (5 bases). The germline V and J ends were trimmed by 0 bases and 7 bases, with 19 bases remaining between them. The germline V gene has CDR1 MGHRA and CDR2 YSYEKL. CDR3 length: 18 residues. CDR3 in DNA: TGCGCCAGCAGCCAAGATGGGGCAGTGTCGTGGGGAGCCAACGTCCTGACTTTC. Translation: CASSQDGAVSWGANVLTF.

A few counts support this clone. The CDR3 is CASRTLDRATEAFF. CDR3 in DNA: TGTGCCAGTAGAACTCTAGACAGGGCTACTGAAGCTTTCTTT. The chain has TRBV19 and TRBJ1-1; 7 bases agree with TRBD1. Per the germline V gene, CDR1 is LNHDA and CDR2 is SQIVND (reference sequence). The CDR3 runs 14 residues. The trim removed 6 bases at V and 5 bases at J, leaving 9 bases unmatched.

The CDR3: CASSRGTGTGELFF. The CDR3 bases are TGTGCCAGCAGCCGCGGGACTGGGACCGGGGAGCTGTTTTTT. The chain joins TRBV7-8 to TRBJ2-2; D perhaps matches TRBD2 (6 bases). V was clipped by 5 bases and J by 5 bases, with 12 bases between them. Germline V gene data show CDR1 as SGHVS and CDR2 as FQNEAQ. CDR3 length: 14 residues. The variable domain in full, with the rest retrieved from reference TRBV7-8 and TRBJ2-2, is GAGVSQSPRYKVAKRGQDVALRCDPISGHVSLFWYQQALGQGPEFLTYFQNEAQLDKSGLPSDRFFAERPEGSVSTLKIQRTQQEDSAVYLCASSRGTGTGELFFGEGSRLTVL.

The chain links TRBV7-9 to TRBJ1-2, with D tentatively TRBD1 (6 bases). Germline V lookup: CDR1 SEHNR, CDR2 FQNEAQ (reference sequence). CDR3 length: 16 amino acids. V dropped 4 bases and J dropped 1 base, with 16 bases sitting between them. CDR3 in DNA: TGTGCCAGCAGCTACCCGACAGGAGACTTTAACTATGGCTACACCTTC. Its protein product is CASSYPTGDFNYGYTF.

The V call is TRBV3-1 (or the pseudogene TRBV3-2), the J call TRBJ1-2; 7 bases line up with TRBD1. After removal of 5 bases from V and 4 bases from J, the junction contained 4 bases not matched to a gene. The CDR3 length is 13 residues. Germline CDR1 is LGHDT and CDR2 is YNNKEL (reference sequence). CDR3 in amino acids: CASSIGQVYGYTF. The CDR3 DNA reads as TGTGCCAGCAGCATCGGACAGGTCTATGGCTACACCTTC.

CDR3 amino acids: CAIRETGGVEKLFF. CDR3 nucleotides: TGTGCCATCAGGGAGACAGGGGGCGTTGAAAAACTGTTTTTT. The V and J genes are TRBV10-3 and TRBJ1-4, with 10 nucleotides matching TRBD1. Germline V gives CDR1 ENHRY, CDR2 SYGVKD. The CDR3 runs to 14 residues. V was clipped by 6 bases and J by 7 bases; unmatched bases: 5.

The V and J genes are TRBV13 and TRBJ2-1; possible D gene TRBD1, 6 bases. This CDR3 region has 13 residues. V was clipped by 4 bases and J by 5 bases, with 9 bases between them. Germline lookup yields CDR1 PRHDT and CDR2 FYEKMQ (reference sequence). The CDR3 here is CASSYRDNNEQFF. The CDR3 bases are TGTGCCAGCAGCTACAGGGATAACAATGAGCAGTTCTTC.

In this sample, this clone turned up once. This chain joins TRBV3-1 (or the pseudogene TRBV3-2) and TRBJ2-7; a possible D gene is TRBD2 (5 bases). Germline CDR1 is LGHDT and CDR2 is YNNKEL (reference sequence). With 5 bases removed from V and 7 bases from J, the gap between germline ends came to 24 bases. The CDR3 has 16 residues. The CDR3 DNA follows: TGTGCCAGCAGCTCGGGATACAGTTTTAATACCGGGGAGCAGTACTTC. Protein product: CASSSGYSFNTGEQYF.

The chain links TRBV4-2 to TRBJ1-2; a weak D match, TRBD1 (5 bases). Germline values: CDR1 LGHNA, CDR2 YNFKEQ. V lost 0 bases and J 6 bases, leaving 14 bases between the germline ends. The CDR3 has 15 amino acids. The CDR3 sequence is CASSQDRGGPHGYTF. In DNA form, the CDR3 reads TGTGCCAGCAGCCAAGATCGCGGGGGTCCTCATGGCTACACCTTC.